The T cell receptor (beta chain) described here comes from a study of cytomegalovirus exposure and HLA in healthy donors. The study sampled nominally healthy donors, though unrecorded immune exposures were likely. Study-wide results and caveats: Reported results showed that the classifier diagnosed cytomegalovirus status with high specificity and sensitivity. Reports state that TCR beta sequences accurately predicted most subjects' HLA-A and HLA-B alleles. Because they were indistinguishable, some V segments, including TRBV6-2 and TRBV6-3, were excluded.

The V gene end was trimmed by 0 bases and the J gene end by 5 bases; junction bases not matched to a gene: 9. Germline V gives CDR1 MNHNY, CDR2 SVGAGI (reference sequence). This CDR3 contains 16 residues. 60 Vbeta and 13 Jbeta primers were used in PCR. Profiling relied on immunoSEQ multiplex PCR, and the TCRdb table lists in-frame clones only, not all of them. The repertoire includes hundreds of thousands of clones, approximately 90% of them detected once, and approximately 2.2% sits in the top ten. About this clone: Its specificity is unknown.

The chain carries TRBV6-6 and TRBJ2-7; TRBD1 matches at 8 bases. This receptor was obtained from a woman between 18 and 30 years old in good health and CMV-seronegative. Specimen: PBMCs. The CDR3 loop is CASSYSTGTGPHEQYF. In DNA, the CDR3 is TGTGCCAGCAGTTACTCGACCGGGACAGGTCCCCACGAGCAGTACTTC.